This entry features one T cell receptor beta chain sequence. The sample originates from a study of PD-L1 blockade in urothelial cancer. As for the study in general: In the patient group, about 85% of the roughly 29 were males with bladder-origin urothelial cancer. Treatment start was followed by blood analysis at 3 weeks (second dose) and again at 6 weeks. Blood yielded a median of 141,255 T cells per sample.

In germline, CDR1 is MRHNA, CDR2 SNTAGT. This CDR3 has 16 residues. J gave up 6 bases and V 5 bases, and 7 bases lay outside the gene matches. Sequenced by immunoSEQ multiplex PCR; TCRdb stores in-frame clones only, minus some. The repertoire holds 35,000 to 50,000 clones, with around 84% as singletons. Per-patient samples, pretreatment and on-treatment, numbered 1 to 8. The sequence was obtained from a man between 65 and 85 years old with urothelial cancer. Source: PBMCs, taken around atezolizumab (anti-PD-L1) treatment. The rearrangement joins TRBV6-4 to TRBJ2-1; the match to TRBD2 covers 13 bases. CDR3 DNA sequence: TGTGCCAGCAGTTCCCGCGGACTAGCGGGAGTCAATGAGCAGTTCTTC. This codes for CASSSRGLAGVNEQFF.